A single sample gave rise to the 12 T cell receptor beta chains below, sequenced in a study of OX40 agonist ivuxolimab in advanced cancers. TCRdb's table, derived via immunoSEQ multiplex PCR, lists solely in-frame clones and lacks some. Here the sample spans 40,000 to 45,000 clones, approximately 84% being singletons. Sequencing was performed on CD4+ or CD8+ T cells sorted from blood, taken in a trial of the OX40 agonist ivuxolimab. The receptor source for this set is an adult with an advanced solid tumor such as melanoma, head and neck, liver or kidney cancer.

The J gene is TRBJ2-7, the V gene TRBV5-4, with D perhaps matching TRBD2 (6 bases). V lost 1 base and J 2 bases, leaving 13 bases between the germline ends. Germline values: CDR1 SGHNT, CDR2 YYREEE (reference sequence). The CDR3 has 15 residues. The CDR3 DNA reads TGTGCCAGCAGCTTGACTAGCCCGGGGGCCTACGAGCAGTACTTC. Residues: CASSLTSPGAYEQYF.

This clone was counted only a few times. This chain connects TRBV30 to TRBJ1-5; D not certain. CDR3 length: 13 residues. Germline loops: CDR1 GTSNPN, CDR2 SVGIG (reference sequence). V was pared by 3 bases and J by 7 bases, with 13 bases between. For the CDR3, the DNA is TGTGCCTGGAGCTCTCTTAGCGGCCAGCCCCAGCATTTT. Protein product: CAWSSLSGQPQHF. The full variable domain, completed using reference TRBV30 and TRBJ1-5, is SQTIHQWPATLVQPVGSPLSLECTVEGTSNPNLYWYRQAAGRGLQLLFYSVGIGQISSEVPQNLSASRPQDRQFILSSKKLLLSDSGFYLCAWSSLSGQPQHFGDGTRLSIL.

The chain links TRBV7-9 to TRBJ2-1; 12 nucleotides line up with TRBD2. Germline CDR1 and CDR2: SEHNR and FQNEAQ (reference sequence). V trimming: 0 bases; J trimming: 12 bases; junction bases outside the gene matches: 15. The CDR3 length is 18 residues. Here the CDR3 reads CASSLARLAGAPFTGQFF. In nucleotides, the CDR3 is TGTGCCAGCAGCTTAGCTCGACTAGCGGGGGCCCCTTTTACAGGGCAGTTCTTC.

The rearrangement joins TRBV10-3 to TRBJ1-3; 7 bases map to TRBD1. Per germline, CDR1 ENHRY and CDR2 SYGVKD. V gave up 0 bases and J gave up 8 bases; unmatched junction bases: 4. The CDR3 loop spans 14 amino acids. The CDR3 DNA follows: TGTGCCATCAGTGAGTCGACAGGGAGGGACACCATATATTTT. Its protein is CAISESTGRDTIYF.

This chain links TRBV5-1 with TRBJ2-1; possibly TRBD2 for D (5 bases). Trimming left V 9 bases short and J 5 bases short, with 12 bases between. The CDR3 covers 12 residues. Germline CDR1 is SGHRS and CDR2 is YFSETQ. The CDR3 region has the DNA TGCGCCACCGGACTGTTAAACAATGAGCAGTTCTTC. This encodes CATGLLNNEQFF.

V gene TRBV19 combines with J gene TRBJ1-4, with D unclear. V was shortened by 6 bases and J by 2 bases, with 16 bases between the two germline ends. The V gene's germline CDR1 is LNHDA and CDR2 SQIVND (reference sequence). The CDR3 is 16 amino acids. The CDR3 sequence is CASRLETISTNEKLFF. CDR3 nucleotides: TGTGCCAGTAGACTGGAGACCATATCTACTAATGAAAAACTGTTTTTT. Variable domain in full (rest from reference TRBV19 and TRBJ1-4): DGGITQSPKYLFRKEGQNVTLSCEQNLNHDAMYWYRQDPGQGLRLIYYSQIVNDFQKGDIAEGYSVSREKKESFPLTVTSAQKNPTAFYLCASRLETISTNEKLFFGSGTQLSVL.

V usage is TRBV19 and J usage is TRBJ2-3; 13 nucleotides agree with TRBD2. The CDR3 has 15 residues. Per germline, CDR1 LNHDA and CDR2 SQIVND (reference sequence). J gave up 4 bases and V 5 bases, and 3 bases lay outside the gene matches. DNA of the CDR3: TGTGCCAGTAGTTCAACTAGCGGGGGGGCAGATACGCAGTATTTT. Translation gives CASSSTSGGADTQYF. The whole variable domain, filled in from reference TRBV19 and TRBJ2-3, reads DGGITQSPKYLFRKEGQNVTLSCEQNLNHDAMYWYRQDPGQGLRLIYYSQIVNDFQKGDIAEGYSVSREKKESFPLTVTSAQKNPTAFYLCASSSTSGGADTQYFGPGTRLTVL.

This sequence joins TRBV4-3 and TRBJ2-1; D unclear. The CDR3 covers 17 residues. The germline V and J ends were trimmed by 1 base and 4 bases, with 17 bases remaining between them. Per germline, CDR1 LGHNA and CDR2 YSLEER. The CDR3 DNA reads as TGCGCCAGCAGCCAAGGGCCGTACGTAGGAGCGTACAATGAGCAGTTCTTC. Amino acid sequence: CASSQGPYVGAYNEQFF.

This sequence joins TRBV27 and TRBJ2-1; TRBD1 might be the D (7 bases). Germline V gene lookup returns CDR1 MNHEY and CDR2 SMNVEV (reference sequence). V was shortened by 6 bases and J by 0 bases, with 21 bases between the two germline ends. The CDR3 is made up of 18 amino acids. CDR3 sequence reads: CASRGGRASVGSYNEQFF. The CDR3 region has the DNA TGTGCCAGCAGAGGGGGCCGGGCTAGCGTTGGCTCCTACAATGAGCAGTTCTTC.

The rearrangement uses TRBV6-5 and TRBJ1-2; TRBD1 aligns across 11 bases. Germline lookup yields CDR1 MNHEY and CDR2 SVGAGI. This CDR3 spans 15 amino acids. V dropped 6 bases and J dropped 7; count of bases not matched to a gene: 10. CDR3 in amino acids: CASRTTGTGGRGYTF. CDR3 DNA: TGTGCCAGCAGGACCACCGGGACAGGGGGTCGTGGCTACACCTTC.

The V gene is TRBV14, the J gene TRBJ1-2, with D perhaps matching TRBD1 (5 bases). Trimming pared 3 bases from V and 8 bases from J, leaving 10 bases between. Germline-derived CDR1 and CDR2 are SGHDN and FVKESK. The CDR3 runs to 12 residues. The CDR3 loop is CASSHNWGGYTF. In DNA form, the CDR3 reads TGTGCCAGCAGCCACAACTGGGGGGGCTACACCTTC.

The J gene is TRBJ2-7, the V gene TRBV7-6; no firm D call. Germline CDR1 reads SGHVS; CDR2 reads FNYEAQ. The CDR3 length is 14 residues. The V end lost 5 bases, the J end lost 2 bases, and 13 bases lay between the germline ends. The CDR3 here is CASSPHADTYEQYF. CDR3 bases: TGTGCCAGCAGCCCGCACGCGGATACCTACGAGCAGTACTTC.